This T cell receptor (beta chain) was profiled in a study of blood T cell repertoires in COVID-19. The overall study: There were acute and convalescent COVID-19 samples, and they came from the United States, Italy and Spain. Sample material is recorded as cDNA or gDNA derived from T cells, B-cell-depleted T cells, or PBMCs.

As originally analysed: Counts of nucleated cells, estimated from reference gene primer amplification, were obtained. Profiling relied on immunoSEQ multiplex PCR, and the TCRdb table lists in-frame clones only, not all of them. The DNA gave D and trimming, while V, J and clone size come from that table. There are about 98,000 clones in the sample; about 80% occur only once, and 24% lies in the top ten. This clone has a count of ten or more. Trimming took 10 bases from V and 3 from J, leaving 12 bases between them. The CDR3 spans 12 residues. The specimen sequenced was peripheral blood. The sequence was obtained from a man in his sixties or seventies with acute or convalescent COVID-19. The V gene is TRBV12-3 or TRBV12-4, the J gene TRBJ1-1; D not resolved. Written as DNA, the CDR3 is TGTGCCACTTCGCGCGGGCACACTGAAGCTTTCTTT. Encoded protein: CATSRGHTEAFF.